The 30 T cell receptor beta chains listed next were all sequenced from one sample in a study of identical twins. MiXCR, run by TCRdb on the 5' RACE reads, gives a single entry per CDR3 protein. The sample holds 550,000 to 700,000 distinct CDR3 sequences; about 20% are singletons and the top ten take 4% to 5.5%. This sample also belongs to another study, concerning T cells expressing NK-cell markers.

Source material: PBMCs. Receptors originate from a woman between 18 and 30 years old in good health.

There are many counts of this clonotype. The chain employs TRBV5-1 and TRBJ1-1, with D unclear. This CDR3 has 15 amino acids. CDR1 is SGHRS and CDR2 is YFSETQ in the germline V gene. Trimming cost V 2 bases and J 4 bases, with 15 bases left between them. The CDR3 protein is CASSFRVGVRTEAFF. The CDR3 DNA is TGCGCCAGCAGCTTTCGGGTCGGGGTTCGCACTGAAGCTTTCTTT.

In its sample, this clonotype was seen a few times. CDR3 coding DNA: TGTGCCAGCTCACGCATCGGAGACGAGCAGTACTTC. Protein product: CASSRIGDEQYF. The chain links TRBV18 to TRBJ2-7; no clear D gene. CDR3 length: 12 amino acids. The V gene lost 4 bases and the J gene lost 5 bases, with 9 bases spanning the gap. The germline CDR1 and CDR2 sequences are KGHSH and LQKENI.

CDR3 DNA sequence: TGCAGTGCTAGAAAGGGGAGTGCGGAGACCCAGTACTTC. Translation: CSARKGSAETQYF. The V gene is TRBV20-1, the J gene TRBJ2-5; D is possibly TRBD1 or TRBD2 (5 bases each). Germline values: CDR1 DFQATT, CDR2 SNEGSKA (reference sequence). The CDR3 runs to 13 residues. The V gene lost 2 bases and the J gene lost 5 bases, with 12 bases spanning the gap.

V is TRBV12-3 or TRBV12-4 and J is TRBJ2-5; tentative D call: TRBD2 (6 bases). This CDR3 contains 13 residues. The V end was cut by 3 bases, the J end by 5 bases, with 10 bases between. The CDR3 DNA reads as TGTGCCAGCAGTTTGGAGGGACCCGAGACCCAGTACTTC. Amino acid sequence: CASSLEGPETQYF.

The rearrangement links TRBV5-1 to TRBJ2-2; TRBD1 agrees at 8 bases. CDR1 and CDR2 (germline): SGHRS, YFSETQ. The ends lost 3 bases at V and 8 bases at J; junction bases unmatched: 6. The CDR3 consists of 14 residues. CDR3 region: CASSSRTGPGELFF. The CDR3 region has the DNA TGCGCCAGCAGCTCGCGGACAGGGCCTGGGGAGCTGTTTTTT.

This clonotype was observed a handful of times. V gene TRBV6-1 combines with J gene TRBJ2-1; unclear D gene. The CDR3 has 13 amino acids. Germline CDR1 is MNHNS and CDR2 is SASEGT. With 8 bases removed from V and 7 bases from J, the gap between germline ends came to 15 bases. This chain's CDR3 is CASYEDLENEQFF. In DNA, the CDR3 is TGTGCCAGCTACGAGGACCTCGAGAATGAGCAGTTCTTC.

The CDR3 here is CASSFISGAADTQYF. In DNA form, the CDR3 reads TGCGCCAGCAGCTTTATCTCCGGGGCCGCAGATACGCAGTATTTT. The chain joins TRBV5-1 to TRBJ2-3; either TRBD1 or TRBD2 may fit D (5 bases each). Trimming removed 2 bases from V and 4 bases from J, with 14 bases in between. Germline V gene data show CDR1 as SGHRS and CDR2 as YFSETQ. This CDR3 is built from 15 residues.

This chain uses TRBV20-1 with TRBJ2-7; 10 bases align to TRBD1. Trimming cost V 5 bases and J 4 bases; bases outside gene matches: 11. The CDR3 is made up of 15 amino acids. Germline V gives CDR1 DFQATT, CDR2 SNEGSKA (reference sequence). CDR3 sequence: CSALNRDRGIYEQYF. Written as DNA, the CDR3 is TGCAGTGCTCTTAACCGGGACAGGGGTATATACGAGCAGTACTTC.

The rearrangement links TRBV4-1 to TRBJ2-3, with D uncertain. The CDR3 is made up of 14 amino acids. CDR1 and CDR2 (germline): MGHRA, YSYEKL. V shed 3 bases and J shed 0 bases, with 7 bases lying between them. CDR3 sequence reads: CASSQSSSTDTQYF. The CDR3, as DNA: TGCGCCAGCAGCCAGTCCTCTAGCACAGATACGCAGTATTTT.

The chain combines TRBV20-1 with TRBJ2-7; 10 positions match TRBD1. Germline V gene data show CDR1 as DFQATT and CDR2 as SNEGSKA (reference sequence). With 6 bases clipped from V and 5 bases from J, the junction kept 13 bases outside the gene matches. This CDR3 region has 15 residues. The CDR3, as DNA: TGCAGTGCCGCGGCCGGGGACAGGGGTATCGACGAGCAGTACTTC. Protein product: CSAAAGDRGIDEQYF.

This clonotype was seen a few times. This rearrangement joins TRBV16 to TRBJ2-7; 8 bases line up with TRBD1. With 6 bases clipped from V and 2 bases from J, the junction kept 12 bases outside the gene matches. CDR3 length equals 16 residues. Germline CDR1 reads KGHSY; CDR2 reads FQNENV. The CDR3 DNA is TGTGCCAGCAGTCCGGCGGTAGGACAGGGTCCCTACGAGCAGTACTTC. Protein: CASSPAVGQGPYEQYF.

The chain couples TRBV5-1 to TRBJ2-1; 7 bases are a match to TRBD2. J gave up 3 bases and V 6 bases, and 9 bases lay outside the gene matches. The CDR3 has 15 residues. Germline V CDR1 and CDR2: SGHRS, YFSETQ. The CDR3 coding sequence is TGCGCCAGCACCCTTAGCGGGCAGTACTACAATGAGCAGTTCTTC. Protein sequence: CASTLSGQYYNEQFF.

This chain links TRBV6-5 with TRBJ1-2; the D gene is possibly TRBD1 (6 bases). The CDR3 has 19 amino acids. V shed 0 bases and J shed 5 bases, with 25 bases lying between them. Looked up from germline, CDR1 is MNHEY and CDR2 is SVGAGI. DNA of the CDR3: TGTGCCAGCAGTTACTCGAAAGGGGCAGGGGCGAACTATGATTATGGCTACACCTTC. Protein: CASSYSKGAGANYDYGYTF.

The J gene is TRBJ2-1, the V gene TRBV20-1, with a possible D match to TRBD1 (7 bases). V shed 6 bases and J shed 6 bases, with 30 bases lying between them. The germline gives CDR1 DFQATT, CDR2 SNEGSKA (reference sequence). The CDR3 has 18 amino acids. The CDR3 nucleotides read TGCAGTGCCAGGGGGGCGCGACGGACCCCGCGGGGTAGCAATGAGCAGTTCTTC. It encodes CSARGARRTPRGSNEQFF.

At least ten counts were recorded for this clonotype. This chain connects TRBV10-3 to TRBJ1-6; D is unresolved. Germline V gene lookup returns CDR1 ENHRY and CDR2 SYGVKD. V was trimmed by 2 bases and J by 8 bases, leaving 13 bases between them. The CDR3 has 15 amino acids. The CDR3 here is CAISERGNRDSPLHF. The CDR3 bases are TGTGCCATCAGTGAGCGCGGGAATCGGGATTCACCCCTCCACTTT.

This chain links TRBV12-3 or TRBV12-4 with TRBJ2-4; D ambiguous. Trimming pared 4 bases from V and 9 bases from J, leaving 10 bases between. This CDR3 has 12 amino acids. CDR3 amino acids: CASSSLGPIQYF. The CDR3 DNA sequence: TGTGCCAGCAGTTCCCTGGGCCCCATTCAGTACTTC.

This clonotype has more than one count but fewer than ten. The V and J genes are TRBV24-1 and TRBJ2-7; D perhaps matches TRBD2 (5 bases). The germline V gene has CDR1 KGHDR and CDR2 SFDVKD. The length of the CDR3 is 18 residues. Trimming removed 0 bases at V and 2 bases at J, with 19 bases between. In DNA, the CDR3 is TGTGCCACCAGTGATTTGACCCGGGTAAAGCGGAAAACCTACGAGCAGTACTTC. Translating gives CATSDLTRVKRKTYEQYF.

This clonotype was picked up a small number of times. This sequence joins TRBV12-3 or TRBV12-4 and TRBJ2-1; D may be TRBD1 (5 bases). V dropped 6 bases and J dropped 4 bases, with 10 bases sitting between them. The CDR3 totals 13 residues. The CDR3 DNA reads TGTGCCAGCAGCCCGACAGAATACAATGAGCAGTTCTTC. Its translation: CASSPTEYNEQFF.

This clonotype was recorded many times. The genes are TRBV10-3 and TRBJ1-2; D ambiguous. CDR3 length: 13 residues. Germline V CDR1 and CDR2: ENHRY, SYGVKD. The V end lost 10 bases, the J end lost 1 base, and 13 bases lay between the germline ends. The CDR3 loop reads CATLGGRNYGYTF. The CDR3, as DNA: TGTGCCACCCTGGGAGGGCGTAACTATGGCTACACCTTC.

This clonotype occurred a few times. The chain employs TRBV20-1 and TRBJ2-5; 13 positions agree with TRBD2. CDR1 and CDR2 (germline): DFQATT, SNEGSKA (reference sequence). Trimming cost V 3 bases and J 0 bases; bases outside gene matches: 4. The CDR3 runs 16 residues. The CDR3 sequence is CSASGGLAGHQETQYF. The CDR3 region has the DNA TGCAGTGCTAGCGGGGGACTAGCGGGGCACCAAGAGACCCAGTACTTC.

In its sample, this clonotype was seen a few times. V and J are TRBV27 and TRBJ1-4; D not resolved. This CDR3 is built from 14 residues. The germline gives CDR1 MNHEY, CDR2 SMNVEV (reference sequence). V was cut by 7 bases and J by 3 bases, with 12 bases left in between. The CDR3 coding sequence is TGTGCCAGCAAACCTAGGTCGGCTAATGAAAAACTGTTTTTT. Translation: CASKPRSANEKLFF.

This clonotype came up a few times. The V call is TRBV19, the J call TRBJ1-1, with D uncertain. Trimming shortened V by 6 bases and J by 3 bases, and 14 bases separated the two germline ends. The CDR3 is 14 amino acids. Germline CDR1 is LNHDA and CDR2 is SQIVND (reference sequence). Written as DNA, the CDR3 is TGTGCCAGTAGAGTTTGGGATTTCGACACTGAAGCTTTCTTT. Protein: CASRVWDFDTEAFF.

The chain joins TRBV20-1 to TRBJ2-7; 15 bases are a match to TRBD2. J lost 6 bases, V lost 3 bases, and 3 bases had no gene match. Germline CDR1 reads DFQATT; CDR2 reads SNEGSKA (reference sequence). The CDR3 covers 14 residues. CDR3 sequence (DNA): TGCAGTGCTAGCCCGGGACTAGCGGGGGGCGAGCAGTACTTC. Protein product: CSASPGLAGGEQYF.

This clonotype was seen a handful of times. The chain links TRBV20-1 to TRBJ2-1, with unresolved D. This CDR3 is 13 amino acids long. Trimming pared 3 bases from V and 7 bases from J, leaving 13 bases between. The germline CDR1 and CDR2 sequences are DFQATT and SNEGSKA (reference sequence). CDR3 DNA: TGCAGTGCTAGCTTAGGCTACAATAATGAGCAGTTCTTC. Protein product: CSASLGYNNEQFF.

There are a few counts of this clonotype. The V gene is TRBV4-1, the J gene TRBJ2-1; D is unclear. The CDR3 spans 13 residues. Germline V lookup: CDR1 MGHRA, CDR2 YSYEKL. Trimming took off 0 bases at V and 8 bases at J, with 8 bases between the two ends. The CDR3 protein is CASSQEWSDEQFF. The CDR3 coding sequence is TGCGCCAGCAGCCAAGAGTGGAGCGATGAGCAGTTCTTC.

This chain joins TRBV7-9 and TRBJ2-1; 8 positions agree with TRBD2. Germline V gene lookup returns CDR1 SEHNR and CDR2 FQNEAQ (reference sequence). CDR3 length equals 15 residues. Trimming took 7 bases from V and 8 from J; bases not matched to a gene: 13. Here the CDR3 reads CASTLPTGGPDEQFF. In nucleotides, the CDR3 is TGTGCCAGCACCCTCCCCACGGGAGGGCCGGATGAGCAGTTCTTC.

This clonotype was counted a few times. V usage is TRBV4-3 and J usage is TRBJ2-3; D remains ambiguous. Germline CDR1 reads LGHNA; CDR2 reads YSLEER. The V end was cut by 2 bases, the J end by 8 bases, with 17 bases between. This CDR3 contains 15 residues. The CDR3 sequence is CASSQSLLTPATQYF. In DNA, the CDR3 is TGCGCCAGCAGCCAATCTCTACTCACCCCCGCTACGCAGTATTTT.

The CDR3 here is CASRPLMTGSEYEQYF. CDR3 in DNA: TGTGCCAGCAGGCCCTTGATGACAGGGTCGGAATACGAGCAGTACTTC. The J gene is TRBJ2-7, the V gene TRBV28, with TRBD1 matching over 7 bases. The CDR3 runs 16 residues. J lost 4 bases, V lost 6 bases, and 15 bases had no gene match. Per the germline V gene, CDR1 is MDHEN and CDR2 is SYDVKM.

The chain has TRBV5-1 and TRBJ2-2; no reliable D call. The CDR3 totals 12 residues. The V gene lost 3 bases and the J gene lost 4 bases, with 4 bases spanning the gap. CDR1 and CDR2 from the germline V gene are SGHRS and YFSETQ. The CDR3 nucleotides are TGCGCCAGCAGCTACTTCACCGGGGAGCTGTTTTTT. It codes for CASSYFTGELFF.

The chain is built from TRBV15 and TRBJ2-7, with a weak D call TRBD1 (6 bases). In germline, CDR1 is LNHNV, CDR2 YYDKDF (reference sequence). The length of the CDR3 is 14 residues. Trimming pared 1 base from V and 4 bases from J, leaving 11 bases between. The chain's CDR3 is CATSRGSRGYEQYF. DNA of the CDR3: TGTGCCACCAGCAGAGGCTCGAGGGGGTACGAGCAGTACTTC.